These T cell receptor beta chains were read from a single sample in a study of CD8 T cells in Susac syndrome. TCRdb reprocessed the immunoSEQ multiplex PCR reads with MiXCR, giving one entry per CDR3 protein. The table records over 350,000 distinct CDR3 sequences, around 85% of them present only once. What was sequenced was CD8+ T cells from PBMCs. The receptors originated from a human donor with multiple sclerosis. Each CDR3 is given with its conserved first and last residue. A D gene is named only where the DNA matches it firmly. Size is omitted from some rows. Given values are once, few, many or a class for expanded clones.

TGTGCCAGCAGCGTAGACGTATCTAGCGGGTGGGAGACCCAGTACTTC	CASSVDVSSGWETQYF	TRBV3-1	TRBJ2-5	TRBD2	16	NA
TGCAGTGCTAGCCACATCCGACAGGGCCCCGAGTACAATGAGCAGTTCTTC	CSASHIRQGPEYNEQFF	TRBV20-1	TRBJ2-1	TRBD1	17	NA
TGTGCCAGCAGCTGGACGGACTACTATAATTCACCCCTCCACTTT	CASSWTDYYNSPLHF	TRBV7-2	TRBJ1-6	NA	15	NA
TGTGCCAGCAGTTGGGGGGGGGACGAGCAGTACTTC	CASSWGGDEQYF	TRBV12-3/TRBV12-4	TRBJ2-7	TRBD2	12	NA
TGTGCCAGCTTTGATTTGGGGTATTCTGAAGCTTTCTTT	CASFDLGYSEAFF	TRBV7-2	TRBJ1-1	NA	13	NA
TGTGCCAGCAGACAGACAGGGGGCGAGAATGGCTACACCTTC	CASRQTGGENGYTF	TRBV5-4	TRBJ1-2	TRBD1	14	NA
TGTGCCAGTAGTAGCGGGGGTCATCAGCCCCAGCATTTT	CASSSGGHQPQHF	TRBV19	TRBJ1-5	NA	13	NA
TGTGCCAGCAGCCAGGAGACGGTCGGGACTAGCGGTTACAATGAGCAGTTCTTC	CASSQETVGTSGYNEQFF	TRBV4-2	TRBJ2-1	TRBD2	18	NA
TGTGCCAGCAGTGAAAACCCAGGGGGCGGTTACGAGCAGTACTTC	CASSENPGGGYEQYF	TRBV6-1	TRBJ2-7	TRBD1	15	once
TGCGCCAGCAGCCAAGAGTCTCAGGGATACGAGCAGTACTTC	CASSQESQGYEQYF	TRBV4-1	TRBJ2-7	NA	14	NA
TGTGCCATCTCACAGGGGATGAACACTGAAGCTTTCTTT	CAISQGMNTEAFF	TRBV10-3	TRBJ1-1	TRBD1	13	NA
TGTGCCTGGGGACTAGCGACCCACACAGATACGCAGTATTTT	CAWGLATHTDTQYF	TRBV30	TRBJ2-3	TRBD2	14	once
TGTGCCACCAGTGATACCACCGGGGAGCTGTTTTTT	CATSDTTGELFF	TRBV24-1	TRBJ2-2	NA	12	NA
TGTGCCAGTAGTTCAGGACAGGACGGCTACACCTTC	CASSSGQDGYTF	TRBV19	TRBJ1-2	TRBD1	12	NA
TGTGCCAGTGACCGGAGGGGAACAGGGGGCTATGGCTACACCTTC	CASDRRGTGGYGYTF	TRBV19	TRBJ1-2	TRBD1	15	NA
TGTGCCAGCAGTGACGTTTGGGGGACAGTCTCCTACGAGCAGTACTTC	CASSDVWGTVSYEQYF	TRBV6-1	TRBJ2-7	TRBD1	16	NA
TGTGCCAGCAGTTATACGGGACTAGCGGGCTCACAAGAGACCCAGTACTTC	CASSYTGLAGSQETQYF	TRBV6-5	TRBJ2-5	TRBD2	17	NA
TGTGCCTGGGAAAAAGGGACGGGACCGATCTCTGGAAACACCATATATTTT	CAWEKGTGPISGNTIYF	TRBV30	TRBJ1-3	NA	17	NA
TGTGCCAGTAGTATACGGCCTACAAATTCACCCCTCCACTTT	CASSIRPTNSPLHF	TRBV19	TRBJ1-6	NA	14	NA
TGTGCTAGTGGTTTGGTACCTCTTGGGGCCAACGTCCTGACTTTC	CASGLVPLGANVLTF	TRBV12-5	TRBJ2-6	NA	15	NA
TGTGCCAGCAGTGAAGCAGGCAAGTCCTCCTACAATGAGCAGTTCTTC	CASSEAGKSSYNEQFF	TRBV2	TRBJ2-1	NA	16	NA
TGTGCCAGCAGTTACGTGACAGGGGAGTACGAGCAGTACTTC	CASSYVTGEYEQYF	TRBV6-5	TRBJ2-7	TRBD1	14	NA
TGCAGCGTCGATTCCGGGACTAGCGGGAGGCCGGCAGATACGCAGTATTTT	CSVDSGTSGRPADTQYF	TRBV29-1	TRBJ2-3	TRBD2	17	NA
TGTGCCAGCAGCCAAGATGGGACAGGGGTAACCTACGAGCAGTACTTC	CASSQDGTGVTYEQYF	TRBV3-1	TRBJ2-7	TRBD1	16	NA
TGTGCCAGCAGCTTAGGAGGGATCGGTTCACCCCTCCACTTT	CASSLGGIGSPLHF	TRBV7-2	TRBJ1-6	NA	14	NA
TGTGCCATTGGGACAGGGATCTACGAGCAGTACTTC	CAIGTGIYEQYF	TRBV10-3	TRBJ2-7	TRBD1	12	once
TGTGCCAGCAGGGAAGAACAGTTTGCTCCCACAGATACGCAGTATTTT	CASREEQFAPTDTQYF	TRBV6-1	TRBJ2-3	NA	16	NA
TGCAGTGCTACGGACTATATCTACAATGAGCAGTTCTTC	CSATDYIYNEQFF	TRBV20-1	TRBJ2-1	NA	13	NA
TGTGCCAGCAGCCCCGCACTCGGGGGTCACAATGAGCAGTTCTTC	CASSPALGGHNEQFF	TRBV6-1	TRBJ2-1	NA	15	NA
TGCAGCGTGTGCCGGGACGCGGGTTTGGATGAGCAGTTCTTC	CSVCRDAGLDEQFF	TRBV29-1	TRBJ2-1	NA	14	NA
TGCAGCGTTGAATCCGCCGGCCTGAACGGAAACACCATATATTTT	CSVESAGLNGNTIYF	TRBV29-1	TRBJ1-3	NA	15	NA
TGTGCCAGCAGCCAAGATACGGACGCCTCCTACGAGCAGTACTTC	CASSQDTDASYEQYF	TRBV3-1	TRBJ2-7	NA	15	NA
TGTGCCAGCAGTTTATTAGGCAGGGACGAGCAGTACTTC	CASSLLGRDEQYF	TRBV12-3/TRBV12-4	TRBJ2-7	NA	13	once
TGTGCCACCAGTGATTTGAAAGAGACCCAGTACTTC	CATSDLKETQYF	TRBV24-1	TRBJ2-5	NA	12	NA
TGTGCCAGTAGTATCACGGACACGGAGTTTTACGAGCAGTACTTC	CASSITDTEFYEQYF	TRBV19	TRBJ2-7	NA	15	NA
TGCGCCAGCAGCTTGAAGGGGGGCAAAAACATTCAGTACTTC	CASSLKGGKNIQYF	TRBV5-1	TRBJ2-4	NA	14	NA
TGTGCCATCAGTGAGTCGGCAGGGACTGAGCAGTTCTTC	CAISESAGTEQFF	TRBV10-3	TRBJ2-1	NA	13	NA
TGTGCCTGGAGTGTAATGGGGGCCTACGAGCAGTACTTC	CAWSVMGAYEQYF	TRBV30	TRBJ2-7	NA	13	few
TGTGCTAGCAGCCAAGACCCGAACAATGAGCAGTTCTTC	CASSQDPNNEQFF	TRBV7-7	TRBJ2-1	NA	13	NA
TGTGCCAGCAGTGAATTTTGGGGCAGGAACTATGGCTACACCTTC	CASSEFWGRNYGYTF	TRBV2	TRBJ1-2	NA	15	NA
TGTGCCATCAGTGAGTCCGGACAGAACACCGGGGAGCTGTTTTTT	CAISESGQNTGELFF	TRBV10-3	TRBJ2-2	NA	15	NA
TGTGCCAGCAGCCCGCAGCGGGGGGGCCATGGTGAGCAGTTCTTC	CASSPQRGGHGEQFF	TRBV5-6	TRBJ2-1	TRBD2	15	NA
TGTGCCTGGAGGGCAAGGACACCGGCCGTGGAGCAGTACTTC	CAWRARTPAVEQYF	TRBV30	TRBJ2-7	NA	14	NA
TGTGCCAGCAGTTTATCCTCCCTCCTGGGTAGCAGCCGCACAGATACGCAGTATTTT	CASSLSSLLGSSRTDTQYF	TRBV28	TRBJ2-3	NA	19	NA
TGCGCCAGCGGCGGAGGGGGCCGGACTGAAGCTTTCTTT	CASGGGGRTEAFF	TRBV4-1	TRBJ1-1	TRBD1	13	NA
TGTGCCAGCAGTAGAGAGGGGGCTGTAGAGACCCAGTACTTC	CASSREGAVETQYF	TRBV6-1	TRBJ2-5	TRBD1	14	once
TGTGCCAGCAGCTTGGCCGTGACCGATGAGCAGTTCTTC	CASSLAVTDEQFF	TRBV5-5	TRBJ2-1	NA	13	NA
TGTGCCATCAGTGACCTGAGCTCCTACGAGCAGTACTTC	CAISDLSSYEQYF	TRBV10-3	TRBJ2-7	NA	13	NA
TGTGCCAGCAGCCCGATGGCGGGAGGAACCACGGATACGCAGTATTTT	CASSPMAGGTTDTQYF	TRBV7-9	TRBJ2-3	TRBD2	16	NA
TGTGCCAGCAGGATCGCAGGGATCATGTACACTGAAGCTTTCTTT	CASRIAGIMYTEAFF	TRBV28	TRBJ1-1	NA	15	NA
TGTGCCAGCAGTTTAGGGGTAGCGGGGGACAATGAGCAGTTCTTC	CASSLGVAGDNEQFF	TRBV27	TRBJ2-1	TRBD2	15	NA
TGTGCCAGCAGTGAATACTTCGCAGGGAGGGACACTGAAGCTTTCTTT	CASSEYFAGRDTEAFF	TRBV25-1	TRBJ1-1	NA	16	NA
TGCGCCAGCAGCCAAGATCGCATTGCCCTTAACTATGGCTACACCTTC	CASSQDRIALNYGYTF	TRBV4-1	TRBJ1-2	NA	16	NA
TGTGCCAGTACCTCTTCTACGGTGTGGGGACATATCTCTGGGGCCAACGTCCTGACTTTC	CASTSSTVWGHISGANVLTF	TRBV19	TRBJ2-6	NA	20	NA